The subject of this entry is one T cell receptor (beta chain). What this receptor recognizes is not known. No base quality information exists; no much larger clone differs at one position. TCRbeta CDR3 regions were amplified from genomic DNA using the immunoSEQ Assay, a bias-controlled multiplex PCR. The published analysis was carried out like this. The number of nucleated cells in each sample was estimated from the amplification of reference gene primers within the assay. To quantify the absolute abundance of each unique TCRbeta CDR3 rearrangement, sequence reads were collapsed and filtered. For each sample, productive Simpson clonality was calculated as the square root of Simpson's diversity index across productive rearrangements. TCRdb holds this immuneACCESS table with in-frame rearrangements only. Some clones are missing; in checked studies, unresolved V genes explain under half, and the rest has no known cause. From that table come the V and J calls and clone size; the DNA was used to work out D and trimming. In all, the sample holds some 220,000 clones, and 80% to 90% of those were seen once. The ten biggest clones cover over 3% of the sample.

Participants in the prospective study were enrolled through a virtual design, were aged about 18 to 100 years, and lived in 20 to 30 United States geographic areas. To assign participants to cohorts, the prospective study relied on clinical history that participants themselves reported in a screening survey and a study questionnaire. In the prospective study, whole blood, serum and a nasopharyngeal or oropharyngeal swab were collected from each participant by mobile phlebotomists. Prospective study participants could optionally give additional blood draws and questionnaires over an approximately two-month period. Blood samples from the prospective study were shipped frozen or at room temperature prior to DNA extraction. This entry belongs to a study of blood T cell repertoires in COVID-19 (dated by TCRdb to 2018 to 2021). For context, the study as a whole: The collaborator samples originated in the United States, Italy and Spain and spanned the acute and convalescent phases of COVID-19. The material from the prospective study consisted of cDNA or gDNA derived from T cells, B-cell-depleted T cells, or PBMCs. The dataset comprised deeply sampled blood TCRbeta repertoires from subjects exposed to, actively infected with, or recovered from COVID-19. The repertoires were made available in a free public database intended to serve as a resource for research on the immune response to SARS-CoV-2. The samples were drawn from two sources: the first 160 participants of the ongoing ImmuneRACE study, and 1,200 or so subjects contributed by 6 global collaborators. The sample metadata nearly always contained a de-identified subject ID, COVID-19 status, age in years and sex. Where available, HLA class I and class II types were obtained from metadata supplied by the sample provider rather than from assay-based typing.

The CDR3 sequence holds 15 residues, the cysteine and phenylalanine included. The retained sequence is limited to the CDR3, 45 bases, with the frame set at the first base. Reading the germline V gene gives CDR1 SGHDN and CDR2 FVKESK. The V and J ends are trimmed by 4 bases and 6 bases, leaving 17 bases between them. Points the paper makes about the study in general: Clinical and demographic metadata were provided uncurated, with the amount varying by source and participant.

The chain is assembled from TRBV14 and TRBJ2-3, with TRBD2 tentatively as D gene (7 bases match). Sequencing was done on a sample of PBMCs or T cells enriched from blood (not recorded which). The clonotype was recovered from a woman between 18 and 29 years old in a cohort exposed to, infected with or recovered from COVID-19 (not recorded which). The CDR3 reads as follows: CASSPLRGAGDTQYF. Read as DNA, the sequence is TGTGCCAGCAGCCCGCTTCGGGGGGCTGGGGATACGCAGTATTTT.